The T cell receptor beta chain under discussion was sequenced for a study of early T cells in non-severe SARS-CoV-2 infection. The wider study: Unsorted whole-blood RNA was sequenced in bulk, leaving chains unpaired.

V was pared by 5 bases and J by 3 bases, with 6 bases between. Germline CDR1 is SQVTM and CDR2 is ANQGSEA. The CDR3 length is 11 residues. Unique molecular identifiers were added to individual cDNA molecules. TCRdb reanalysed the 5' RACE reads using MiXCR and keeps one entry per CDR3 protein. This sample yields about 100,000 distinct CDR3 sequences, of which approximately 14% are seen a single time; 6.2% belongs to the top ten. Study findings and constraints: Private and CD4 specificities were missed by VDJdb matching, skewed to anti-spike CD8.

Note on this clonotype: Its cognate antigen is unknown.

The chain carries TRBV29-1 and TRBJ2-3; D is unclear. Sequencing was carried out using whole blood. This receptor was identified in an adult who was a healthcare worker with PCR-confirmed SARS-CoV-2 infection or an uninfected control (not recorded which). The CDR3 DNA reads as TGCAGCGTTCGACGGACAGATACGCAGTATTTT. Its protein product is CSVRRTDTQYF.